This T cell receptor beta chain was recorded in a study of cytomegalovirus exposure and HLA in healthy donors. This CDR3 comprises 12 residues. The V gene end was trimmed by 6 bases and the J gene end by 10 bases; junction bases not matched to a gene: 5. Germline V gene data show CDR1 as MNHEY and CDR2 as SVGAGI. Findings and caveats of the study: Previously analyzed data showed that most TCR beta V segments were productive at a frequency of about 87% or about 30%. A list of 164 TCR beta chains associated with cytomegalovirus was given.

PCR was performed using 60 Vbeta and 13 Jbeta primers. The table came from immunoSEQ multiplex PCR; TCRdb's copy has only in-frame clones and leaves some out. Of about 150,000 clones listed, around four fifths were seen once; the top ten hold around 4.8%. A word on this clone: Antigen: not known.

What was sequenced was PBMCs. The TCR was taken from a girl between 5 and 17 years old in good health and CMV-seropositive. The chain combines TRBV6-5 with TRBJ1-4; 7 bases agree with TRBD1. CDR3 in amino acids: CASSQAGGKLFF. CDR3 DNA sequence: TGTGCCAGCAGCCAGGCAGGGGGAAAACTGTTTTTT.